This TCR beta chain was obtained from a study of T cells in Graves' hyperthyroidism and ophthalmopathy. It was RNA transcripts that yielded the amplified TCR beta CDR3 regions. Using the HTBI primer set, a first-round RT-PCR was run on the TCR CDR3. TCRdb reprocessed the multiplex PCR reads with MiXCR, giving one entry per CDR3 protein. The sample holds some 500,000 distinct CDR3 sequences; around an eighth are singletons and the top ten take less than 20%. The length of the CDR3 is 15 residues. The V gene lost 4 bases and the J gene lost 6 bases, with 18 bases spanning the gap. CDR1 and CDR2 from the germline V gene are MNHNS and SASEGT. There are a few counts of this clonotype. Its antigen is not identified. Study-level results: From stable hyperthyroidism, ophthalmopathy was set apart by a 13 V-J model. Blood held most thyroid clonotypes expanded above 0.001 frequency.

The chain carries TRBV6-1 and TRBJ1-1, with D possibly TRBD1 on 6 matching bases. The sequence was obtained from a woman aged 18 to 35 with Graves' hyperthyroidism. The sample was blood. CDR3 loop: CASSADSDSSAEAFF. The CDR3 bases are TGTGCCAGCAGTGCTGATTCGGACAGTTCCGCTGAAGCTTTCTTT.